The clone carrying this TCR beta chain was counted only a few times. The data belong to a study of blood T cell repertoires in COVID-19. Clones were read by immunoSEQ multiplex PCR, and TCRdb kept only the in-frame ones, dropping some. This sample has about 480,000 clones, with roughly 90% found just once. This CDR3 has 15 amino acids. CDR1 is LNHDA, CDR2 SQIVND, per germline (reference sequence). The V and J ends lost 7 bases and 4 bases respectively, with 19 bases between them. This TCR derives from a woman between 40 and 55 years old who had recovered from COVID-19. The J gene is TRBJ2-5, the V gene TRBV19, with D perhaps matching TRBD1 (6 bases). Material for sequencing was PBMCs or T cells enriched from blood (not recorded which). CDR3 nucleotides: TGTGCCAGTAATCCCCAGACAGGAGGTCGAGAGACCCAGTACTTC. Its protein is CASNPQTGGRETQYF.